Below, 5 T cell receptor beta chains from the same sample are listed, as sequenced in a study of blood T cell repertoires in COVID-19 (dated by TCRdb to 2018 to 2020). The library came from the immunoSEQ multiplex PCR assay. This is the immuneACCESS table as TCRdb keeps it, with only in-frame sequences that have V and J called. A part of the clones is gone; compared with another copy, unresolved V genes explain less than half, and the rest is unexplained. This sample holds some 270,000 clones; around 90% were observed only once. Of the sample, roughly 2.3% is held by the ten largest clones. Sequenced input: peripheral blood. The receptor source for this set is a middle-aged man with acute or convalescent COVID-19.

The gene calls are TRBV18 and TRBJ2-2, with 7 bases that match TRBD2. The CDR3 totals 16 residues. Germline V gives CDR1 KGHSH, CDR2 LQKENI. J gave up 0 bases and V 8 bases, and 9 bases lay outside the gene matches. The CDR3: CASPPSGHANTGELFF. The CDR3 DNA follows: TGTGCCAGCCCTCCTAGCGGACACGCGAACACCGGGGAGCTGTTTTTT.

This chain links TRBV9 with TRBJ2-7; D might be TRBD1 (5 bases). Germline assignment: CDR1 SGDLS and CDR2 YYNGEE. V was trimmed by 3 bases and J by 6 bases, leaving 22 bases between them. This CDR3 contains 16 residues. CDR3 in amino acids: CASSGHRTPGPSEQYF. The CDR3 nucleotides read TGTGCCAGCAGCGGTCACCGGACACCTGGACCTTCCGAGCAGTACTTC.

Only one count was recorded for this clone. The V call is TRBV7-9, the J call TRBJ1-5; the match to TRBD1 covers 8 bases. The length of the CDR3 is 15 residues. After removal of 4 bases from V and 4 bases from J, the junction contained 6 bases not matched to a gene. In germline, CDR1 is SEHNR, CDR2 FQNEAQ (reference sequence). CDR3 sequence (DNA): TGTGCCAGCAGCTCAACACAGGGGGGGAATCAGCCCCAGCATTTT. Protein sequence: CASSSTQGGNQPQHF.

The CDR3 sequence: CASRGSTYEQYF. CDR3 in DNA: TGTGCCAGCCGCGGCAGTACCTACGAGCAGTACTTC. The chain couples TRBV2 to TRBJ2-7; D call uncertain. The CDR3 is 12 residues long. Germline assignment: CDR1 SNHLY and CDR2 FYNNEI. V was trimmed by 8 bases and J by 2 bases, leaving 10 bases between them.

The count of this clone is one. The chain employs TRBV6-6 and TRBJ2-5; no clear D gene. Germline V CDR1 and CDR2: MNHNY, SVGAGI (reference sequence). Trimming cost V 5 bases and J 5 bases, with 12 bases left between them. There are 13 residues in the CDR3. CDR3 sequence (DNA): TGTGCCAGCAGTCCAAGAGTATGGGAGACCCAGTACTTC. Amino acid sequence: CASSPRVWETQYF.